What follows are 19 T cell receptor beta chains derived from one specimen sequenced in a study of OX40 agonist ivuxolimab in advanced cancers. Produced via immunoSEQ multiplex PCR; TCRdb's table is partial and in-frame only. Among tens of thousands of clones listed, around 72% were seen once. The sequencing here drew on CD4+ or CD8+ T cells sorted from blood, taken in a trial of the OX40 agonist ivuxolimab. The receptors shown here come from an adult with an advanced solid tumor such as melanoma, head and neck, liver or kidney cancer.

By proportion, this clone is medium-sized (0.01 to 0.1%). The chain combines TRBV5-8 with TRBJ2-1, with 9 nucleotides matching TRBD1. V lost 3 bases, J lost 5 bases, and 6 bases stayed unmatched. This CDR3 spans 15 amino acids. CDR1 is SGHTS, CDR2 YDEGEE, per germline. In DNA form, the CDR3 reads TGTGCCAGCAGCTGGGGGACAGGGATCAACAATGAGCAGTTCTTC. Protein product: CASSWGTGINNEQFF.

This clone came up once. The gene calls are TRBV9 and TRBJ1-1, with 7 bases aligning to TRBD1. V gave up 2 bases and J gave up 1 base; unmatched junction bases: 11. Looked up from germline, CDR1 is SGDLS and CDR2 is YYNGEE. The CDR3 has 17 residues. CDR3 sequence reads: CASSVAQGLGKNTEAFF. The CDR3 DNA is TGTGCCAGCAGCGTCGCACAGGGGTTGGGTAAGAACACTGAAGCTTTCTTT.

V is TRBV7-3 and J is TRBJ1-1, with 8 nucleotides matching TRBD1. Looked up from germline, CDR1 is SGHTA and CDR2 is FQGTGA. The CDR3 is 14 residues long. V was clipped by 4 bases and J by 1 base; unmatched bases: 2. CDR3 residues: CASSSGTGNTEAFF. DNA of the CDR3: TGTGCCAGCAGCTCCGGGACAGGGAACACTGAAGCTTTCTTT. Complete variable domain (other parts from reference TRBV7-3 and TRBJ1-1): GAGVSQTPSNKVTEKGKYVELRCDPISGHTALYWYRQSLGQGPEFLIYFQGTGAADDSGLPNDRFFAVRPEGSVSTLKIQRTERGDSAVYLCASSSGTGNTEAFFGQGTRLTVV.

Only one count was recorded for this clone. This chain links TRBV7-6 with TRBJ1-5; D is uncertain. Trimming cost V 5 bases and J 7 bases, with 12 bases left between them. The V gene's germline CDR1 is SGHVS and CDR2 FNYEAQ. The CDR3 runs to 13 residues. DNA for the CDR3: TGTGCCAGCAGCCTCGGGGTTTACCAGCCCCAGCATTTT. Translated, it gives CASSLGVYQPQHF.

The V call is TRBV30, the J call TRBJ1-5; D uncertain. The CDR3 runs 14 residues. V was shortened by 3 bases and J by 3 bases, with 12 bases between the two germline ends. Germline V gene lookup returns CDR1 GTSNPN and CDR2 SVGIG (reference sequence). As DNA, the CDR3 is TGTGCCTGGAGAGATGGCCCGTCCAATCAGCCCCAGCATTTT. It is translated as CAWRDGPSNQPQHF.

This clone appeared a few times. The chain employs TRBV7-9 and TRBJ2-7; D is unresolved. CDR3 length: 11 amino acids. The V and J ends lost 5 bases and 6 bases respectively, with 8 bases between them. Germline CDR1 is SEHNR and CDR2 is FQNEAQ (reference sequence). As DNA, the CDR3 is TGTGCCAGCAGCCCCGGTCGCGAGCAGTACTTC. It yields the protein CASSPGREQYF.

This clone was detected only once. The chain joins TRBV7-9 to TRBJ1-1; no reliable D call. The V gene's germline CDR1 is SEHNR and CDR2 FQNEAQ (reference sequence). CDR3 length: 15 amino acids. V was trimmed by 5 bases and J by 1 base, leaving 14 bases between them. CDR3 in amino acids: CASSLRLLRNTEAFF. The CDR3, as DNA: TGTGCCAGCAGCCTCCGACTGCTTCGGAACACTGAAGCTTTCTTT.

For the CDR3, the DNA is TGCGCCAGCAGCCGATACACAGGCCCTCGGGAGACCCAGTACTTC. Translating it yields CASSRYTGPRETQYF. The rearrangement links TRBV4-3 to TRBJ2-5, with a weak D call TRBD1 (5 bases). CDR3 length equals 15 residues. V lost 4 bases, J lost 5 bases, and 17 bases lay in between. Per germline, CDR1 LGHNA and CDR2 YSLEER.

This rearrangement joins TRBV23-1 to TRBJ1-5; no clear D. TRBV23-1 falls under the ORF class, with uncertain function. With 3 bases removed from V and 2 bases from J, the gap between germline ends came to 2 bases. The CDR3 is made up of 12 amino acids. The CDR3 coding sequence is TGCGCCAGCAGTCACGGCAATCAGCCCCAGCATTTT. Translating it yields CASSHGNQPQHF.

J is TRBJ1-5 and V is TRBV30; unclear D gene. Germline-derived CDR1 and CDR2 are GTSNPN and SVGIG (reference sequence). V was trimmed by 0 bases and J by 0 bases, leaving 9 bases between them. The CDR3 is 15 residues long. The CDR3 region is CAWSVGRYSNQPQHF. The CDR3 DNA reads TGTGCCTGGAGTGTAGGACGGTATAGCAATCAGCCCCAGCATTTT.

The gene calls are TRBV11-2 and TRBJ1-1; D not resolved. There are 13 residues in the CDR3. In germline, CDR1 is SGHAT, CDR2 FQNNGV. Trimming pared 0 bases from V and 10 bases from J, leaving 12 bases between. In DNA, the CDR3 is TGTGCCAGCAGCTTAGAGGAGGGATCCCCAGCTTTCTTT. As protein: CASSLEEGSPAFF.

This clone was seen once. The chain employs TRBV4-2 and TRBJ2-3; the D gene is possibly TRBD2 (5 bases). V was cut by 0 bases and J by 6 bases, with 7 bases left in between. Per the germline V gene, CDR1 is LGHNA and CDR2 is YNFKEQ. CDR3 length equals 13 residues. CDR3 nucleotides: TGTGCCAGCAGCCAAGATCAGCGGGATACGCAGTATTTT. Translated, it gives CASSQDQRDTQYF.

The chain recombines TRBV2 with TRBJ1-4, with D hard to call. Trimming took 6 bases from V and 5 from J, leaving 16 bases between them. This CDR3 comprises 15 residues. The germline V gene encodes CDR1 SNHLY and CDR2 FYNNEI. Written as DNA, the CDR3 is TGTGCCAGCAGGGGTGGACGGATAGGGAATGAAAAACTGTTTTTT. This sequence encodes CASRGGRIGNEKLFF.

This clone has a single count. The same CDR3 can be traced to other DNA sequences in this sample. The chain joins TRBV2 to TRBJ2-7; no clear D gene. CDR3 size: 13 residues. Trimming took off 6 bases at V and 4 bases at J, with 13 bases between the two ends. CDR1 and CDR2 (germline): SNHLY, FYNNEI. The CDR3 DNA reads TGTGCCAGCAGGCCCCCGGAACCATACGAGCAGTACTTC. It encodes CASRPPEPYEQYF.

This clone occurred once. The chain employs TRBV4-1 and TRBJ2-7; the D gene is possibly TRBD2 (5 bases). CDR1 and CDR2 (germline): MGHRA, YSYEKL. With 1 base removed from V and 6 bases from J, the gap between germline ends came to 16 bases. The CDR3 consists of 15 residues. CDR3 DNA: TGCGCCAGCAGCCAAGGCTTCTTCGGGGATGGCGAGCAGTACTTC. Its protein is CASSQGFFGDGEQYF.

The count of this clone is one. This rearrangement joins TRBV6-1 to TRBJ2-2; a weak D match, TRBD2 (5 bases). Between the trimmed V and J ends, which lost 7 bases and 5 bases, there was a span of 17 bases. CDR3 length: 15 residues. Germline CDR1 is MNHNS and CDR2 is SASEGT. The CDR3: CASTRTRLVTGELFF. CDR3 nucleotides: TGTGCCAGCACCCGCACTAGACTGGTAACCGGGGAGCTGTTTTTT.

The chain combines TRBV4-3 with TRBJ2-3; D tentatively fits TRBD1 or TRBD2 (5 bases each). CDR3 length: 15 amino acids. V was shortened by 1 base and J by 0 bases, with 8 bases between the two germline ends. Germline V gene data show CDR1 as LGHNA and CDR2 as YSLEER. The CDR3 bases are TGCGCCAGCAGCCAAGGTCGGGGCAGCACAGATACGCAGTATTTT. This codes for CASSQGRGSTDTQYF.

The chain couples TRBV28 to TRBJ1-2; a weak D match, TRBD1 (5 bases). This CDR3 has 13 residues. V was clipped by 4 bases and J by 1 base, with 7 bases between them. Germline CDR1 is MDHEN and CDR2 is SYDVKM. The CDR3 DNA reads TGTGCCAGCAGTTCCGACAGTAACTATGGCTACACCTTC. Its protein product is CASSSDSNYGYTF.

The J gene is TRBJ2-3, the V gene TRBV6-6; D unclear. Germline values: CDR1 MNHNY, CDR2 SVGAGI (reference sequence). This CDR3 is built from 12 residues. Trimming removed 5 bases at V and 1 base at J, with 4 bases between. The CDR3 is CASSPGTDTQYF. The CDR3 DNA is TGTGCCAGCAGTCCCGGCACAGATACGCAGTATTTT.